The 27 T cell receptor beta chains presented below share a single source sample, sequenced in a study of cytomegalovirus exposure and HLA in healthy donors. Repertoires were generated with immunoSEQ multiplex PCR, while TCRdb's copy carries only in-frame clones and drops some. Found here are approximately 270,000 clones, 80% to 90% of them singletons; the top ten hold over 0.95%. Source material: PBMCs. The receptors were sampled from a woman aged 18-35 years in good health and CMV-seronegative.

V usage is TRBV27 and J usage is TRBJ2-1; 7 positions agree with TRBD2. With 1 base clipped from V and 5 bases from J, the junction kept 8 bases outside the gene matches. This CDR3 region has 16 residues. Per germline, CDR1 MNHEY and CDR2 SMNVEV (reference sequence). CDR3 DNA: TGTGCCAGCAGTTTATTGGCTAGCGGCCTACACAATGAGCAGTTCTTC. Protein: CASSLLASGLHNEQFF.

This sequence joins TRBV6-1 and TRBJ1-4; D possibly corresponds to TRBD1 (5 bases). CDR1 is MNHNS and CDR2 is SASEGT in the germline V gene. Trimming shortened V by 2 bases and J by 5 bases, and 15 bases separated the two germline ends. CDR3 length: 16 residues. The CDR3 protein is CASSESQGGGNEKLFF. CDR3 bases: TGTGCCAGCAGTGAATCCCAGGGCGGGGGGAATGAAAAACTGTTTTTT.

The chain has TRBV28 and TRBJ2-7; 10 nucleotides line up with TRBD1. CDR1 is MDHEN and CDR2 is SYDVKM in the germline V gene. V dropped 2 bases and J dropped 4; count of bases not matched to a gene: 8. The CDR3 covers 16 residues. The CDR3 here is CASSLQPGQGNYEQYF. CDR3 DNA: TGTGCCAGCAGTTTACAACCGGGACAGGGGAATTACGAGCAGTACTTC.

This clone was found once. V is TRBV7-5 and J is TRBJ1-5; TRBD1 is taken as the D call from the table, unchecked against the DNA. TRBV7-5 is an annotated pseudogene. The CDR3 contains 16 residues. CDR3 in DNA: TGTGCCAGAAGCTTATCATGGGGGCTGAGCAATCAGCCCCAGCATTTT. It translates to CARSLSWGLSNQPQHF.

The chain couples TRBV4-3 to TRBJ2-7, with TRBD1 as a possible D gene (6 bases). The CDR3 is 14 residues long. Trimming removed 1 base from V and 0 bases from J, with 7 bases in between. Per germline, CDR1 LGHNA and CDR2 YSLEER. In DNA form, the CDR3 reads TGCGCCAGCAGCCAAGGGACAGCCTCCTACGAGCAGTACTTC. Its protein product is CASSQGTASYEQYF.

This clone came up once. V and J are TRBV5-1 and TRBJ1-3; D is unclear. The V and J ends lost 0 bases and 4 bases respectively, with 8 bases between them. The CDR3 spans 14 residues. Germline V gene sequence: CDR1 SGHRS, CDR2 YFSETQ. In DNA form, the CDR3 reads TGCGCCAGCAGCTTGGCCGACACGGGAAACACCATATATTTT. It translates to CASSLADTGNTIYF.

This chain joins TRBV29-1 and TRBJ1-2; 9 positions match TRBD1. From germline, CDR1 is SQVTM and CDR2 ANQGSEA. This CDR3 contains 15 residues. With 3 bases clipped from V and 6 bases from J, the junction kept 11 bases outside the gene matches. The CDR3 nucleotides read TGCAGCGTTGAGATTGCAGGACAGGGGTTCGATGGCTACACCTTC. This encodes CSVEIAGQGFDGYTF.

CDR3: CASSPQGAASTDTQYF. The CDR3 DNA reads TGCGCCAGCAGCCCTCAGGGGGCGGCTAGCACAGATACGCAGTATTTT. V gene TRBV10-2 combines with J gene TRBJ2-3, with TRBD1 matching 8 bases. The ends lost 6 bases at V and 0 bases at J; junction bases unmatched: 8. The CDR3 is made up of 16 amino acids. Germline lookup yields CDR1 WSHSY and CDR2 SAAADI.

CDR3 in DNA: TGTGCCAGCAGTCCGTGGACAGACTATTCGGAAGAGCAGTACTTC. The encoded protein is CASSPWTDYSEEQYF. The chain joins TRBV27 to TRBJ2-7, with D possibly being TRBD1 (6 bases). The V end lost 5 bases, the J end lost 7 bases, and 21 bases lay between the germline ends. The CDR3 covers 15 residues. Germline CDR1 and CDR2: MNHEY and SMNVEV (reference sequence).

This chain joins TRBV4-2 and TRBJ2-4, with 11 bases identical to TRBD1. Germline V gene data show CDR1 as LGHNA and CDR2 as YNFKEQ. The CDR3 loop spans 17 amino acids. J gave up 0 bases and V 1 base, and 2 bases lay outside the gene matches. The DNA for the CDR3 is TGTGCCAGCAGCCAAGTGGGGACAGGGGGAGCCAAAAACATTCAGTACTTC. Translating it yields CASSQVGTGGAKNIQYF.

This sequence joins TRBV30 and TRBJ2-7, with 11 bases that match TRBD1. CDR3 length: 14 residues. The J segment lost 6 bases and the V segment lost 1 base, leaving 5 bases of the junction unmatched. The V gene's germline CDR1 is GTSNPN and CDR2 SVGIG (reference sequence). The DNA for the CDR3 is TGTGCCTGGAGTGATTTCGGGACAGGGGGCGAGCAGTACTTC. This gives the protein CAWSDFGTGGEQYF.

This chain connects TRBV30 to TRBJ1-5, with TRBD1 as a possible D gene (6 bases). The germline V gene encodes CDR1 GTSNPN and CDR2 SVGIG (reference sequence). The CDR3 has 14 residues. V lost 5 bases, J lost 4 bases, and 15 bases lay in between. This CDR3 is CAWGGAAVNQPQHF. For the CDR3, the DNA is TGTGCCTGGGGGGGGGCGGCAGTTAATCAGCCCCAGCATTTT.

The V call is TRBV11-2, the J call TRBJ1-3; TRBD1 is a possible D gene (6 bases). V lost 4 bases and J 3 bases, leaving 16 bases between the germline ends. The CDR3 is 16 amino acids. The germline gives CDR1 SGHAT, CDR2 FQNNGV. The CDR3 region is CASSSPQGMGGNTIYF. The CDR3 nucleotides read TGTGCCAGCAGCTCCCCCCAGGGGATGGGTGGAAACACCATATATTTT.

This sequence joins TRBV6-5 and TRBJ2-3; 7 bases match TRBD2. The length of the CDR3 is 15 residues. Losses at the gene ends were 2 bases for V and 4 bases for J; bases not matched to a gene: 6. CDR1 MNHEY and CDR2 SVGAGI come from the germline V gene. The CDR3 nucleotides read TGTGCCAGCAGTTACGGGGGAGGGCCCGCAGATACGCAGTATTTT. This encodes CASSYGGGPADTQYF.

The chain combines TRBV4-3 with TRBJ2-3, with 11 nucleotides matching TRBD2. The V and J ends lost 5 bases and 5 bases, in that order; junction bases with no gene match: 6. The CDR3 loop spans 15 amino acids. CDR1 and CDR2 (germline): LGHNA, YSLEER. The CDR3 sequence: CASSLETSGEDTQYF. The DNA of the CDR3 is TGCGCCAGCAGCTTGGAGACTAGCGGGGAAGATACGCAGTATTTT.

The chain has TRBV29-1 and TRBJ2-5, with TRBD1 matching 7 bases. V was pared by 7 bases and J by 3 bases, with 2 bases of the junction left unmatched. This CDR3 comprises 11 residues. Germline assignment: CDR1 SQVTM and CDR2 ANQGSEA. CDR3 nucleotide sequence: TGCAGCGGTACAGGGGAAGAGACCCAGTACTTC. Amino acids: CSGTGEETQYF.

The V and J genes are TRBV30 and TRBJ2-3, with 10 positions matching TRBD2. With 2 bases clipped from V and 3 bases from J, the junction kept 8 bases outside the gene matches. Germline V CDR1 and CDR2: GTSNPN, SVGIG (reference sequence). The CDR3 is 16 residues long. CDR3 in DNA: TGTGCCTGGAGTATTCCAAGCGGGGGGGGAACAGATACGCAGTATTTT. This translates into CAWSIPSGGGTDTQYF.

This chain links TRBV30 with TRBJ2-7; D possibly corresponds to TRBD1 (6 bases). The germline CDR1 and CDR2 sequences are GTSNPN and SVGIG (reference sequence). Trimming stripped 3 bases from V and 1 base from J, with 13 bases between. CDR3 size: 14 residues. Written as DNA, the CDR3 is TGTGCCTGGAGCCCAATCGGACAGTCCTACGAGCAGTACTTC. As protein: CAWSPIGQSYEQYF.

V usage is TRBV6-1 and J usage is TRBJ1-3; a weak D match, TRBD1 (6 bases). V lost 2 bases and J lost 1, with 9 bases in between. Per germline, CDR1 MNHNS and CDR2 SASEGT. The CDR3 sequence is 15 residues long. The CDR3 nucleotides are TGTGCCAGCAGTGAAAGGGACAATTCTGGAAACACCATATATTTT. Its translation is CASSERDNSGNTIYF.

The chain has TRBV6-1 and TRBJ2-7; TRBD2 agrees at 9 bases. With V trimmed by 4 bases and J by 2 bases, 3 bases remained unmatched. There are 14 residues in the CDR3. Germline assignment: CDR1 MNHNS and CDR2 SASEGT. DNA of the CDR3: TGTGCCAGCAGTGTTAGCGGGAGCCCCTACGAGCAGTACTTC. It translates to CASSVSGSPYEQYF.

The table lists this clone with a count of one. The chain couples TRBV6-5 to TRBJ2-7; 10 bases are shared with TRBD2. The CDR3 has 16 amino acids. Trimming removed 2 bases from V and 3 bases from J; junction bases left unmatched: 7. The germline gives CDR1 MNHEY, CDR2 SVGAGI. This chain's CDR3 is CASSYHSSGGDYEQYF. The CDR3 DNA sequence: TGTGCCAGCAGTTACCATTCTAGCGGGGGCGACTACGAGCAGTACTTC.

V is TRBV5-1 and J is TRBJ2-1; D is perhaps TRBD2 (6 bases). With 2 bases removed from V and 6 bases from J, the gap between germline ends came to 12 bases. This CDR3 contains 14 residues. CDR1 and CDR2 from the germline V gene are SGHRS and YFSETQ. The CDR3 nucleotides are TGCGCCAGCAGCTTTGCCGGGAGTGCCAATGAGCAGTTCTTC. It codes for CASSFAGSANEQFF.

The rearrangement uses TRBV7-6 and TRBJ1-1; weak D call: TRBD1 (6 bases). With 5 bases removed from V and 7 bases from J, the gap between germline ends came to 17 bases. This CDR3 comprises 14 residues. Germline loops: CDR1 SGHVS, CDR2 FNYEAQ. This CDR3 reads CASSISDSEIEAFF. CDR3 DNA: TGTGCCAGCAGCATATCGGACAGTGAAATTGAAGCTTTCTTT.

The V gene is TRBV4-1, the J gene TRBJ1-5; D is ambiguous. This CDR3 contains 17 residues. Deletions cut 3 bases from V and 3 bases from J, with 18 bases between. Germline V gene sequence: CDR1 MGHRA, CDR2 YSYEKL. The CDR3 coding sequence is TGCGCCAGCAGCCACGGACTCCTACGGCGGGTCAATCAGCCCCAGCATTTT. This translates into CASSHGLLRRVNQPQHF.

The V call is TRBV5-6, the J call TRBJ1-5; weak D call: TRBD1 (6 bases). With 5 bases removed from V and 2 bases from J, the gap between germline ends came to 20 bases. The CDR3 is 17 residues long. The germline CDR1 and CDR2 sequences are SGHDT and YYEEEE. The CDR3 region is CASRQLPGVFGNQPQHF. As DNA, the CDR3 is TGTGCCAGCAGACAGTTGCCAGGGGTTTTCGGCAATCAGCCCCAGCATTTT.

The rearrangement joins TRBV29-1 to TRBJ1-5, with TRBD1 matching over 7 bases. CDR1 and CDR2 from the germline V gene are SQVTM and ANQGSEA. The J segment lost 1 base and the V segment lost 7 bases, leaving 4 bases of the junction unmatched. There are 13 residues in the CDR3. The CDR3: CSAQGGSNQPQHF. The CDR3 coding sequence is TGCAGCGCCCAGGGGGGCAGCAATCAGCCCCAGCATTTT.

This chain links TRBV28 with TRBJ1-5; D is unclear. The CDR3 runs to 14 residues. Trimming removed 7 bases from V and 0 bases from J, with 10 bases in between. Germline-derived CDR1 and CDR2 are MDHEN and SYDVKM. In nucleotides, the CDR3 is TGTGCCAGCAAAGATGGAGATAGCAATCAGCCCCAGCATTTT. Its protein is CASKDGDSNQPQHF.